This T cell receptor (beta chain) was obtained from a study of neoadjuvant anti-PD-1 for oral cavity cancer. This CDR3 has 16 residues. The V end lost 3 bases, the J end lost 0 bases, and 11 bases lay between the germline ends. Germline lookup yields CDR1 MNHEY and CDR2 SVGAGI. Stage II-IVA oral cavity squamous cell carcinoma was new and untreated by systemic or radiation therapy. The method was immunoSEQ multiplex PCR; TCRdb's version includes in-frame clones alone and lacks a portion of them. The table has about 16,000 clones, less than 80% seen once; the top ten hold about 3%. The material sequenced was PBMCs, taken before nivolumab (anti-PD-1) treatment. The rearrangement joins TRBV6-5 to TRBJ2-2; maybe TRBD2 (5 bases). The clonotype originates from a person aged 35-79 years with oral cavity squamous cell carcinoma. CDR3 DNA sequence: TGTGCCAGCAGTTATAGGCCGGGATCGAACACCGGGGAGCTGTTTTTT. Its protein is CASSYRPGSNTGELFF.